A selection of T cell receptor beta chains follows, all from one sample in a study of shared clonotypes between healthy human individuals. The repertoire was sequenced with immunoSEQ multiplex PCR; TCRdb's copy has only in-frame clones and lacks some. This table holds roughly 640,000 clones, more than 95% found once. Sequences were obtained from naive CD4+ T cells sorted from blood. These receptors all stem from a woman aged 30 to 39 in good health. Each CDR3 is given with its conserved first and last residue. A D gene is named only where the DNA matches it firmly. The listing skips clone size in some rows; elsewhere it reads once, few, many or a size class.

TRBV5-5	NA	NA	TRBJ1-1	CASSFGSGTAEAFF	NA
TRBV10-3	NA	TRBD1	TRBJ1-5	CAISPGGPQPQHF	TGTGCCATCAGTCCAGGGGGGCCCCAGCCCCAGCATTTT
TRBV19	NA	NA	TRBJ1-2	CASSIDSEWPGRGYTF	TGTGCCAGTAGTATAGATTCGGAGTGGCCTGGACGGGGCTACACCTTC
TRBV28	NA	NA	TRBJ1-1	CASRPPRRPNTEAFF	TGTGCCAGCAGACCCCCCCGGAGGCCGAACACTGAAGCTTTCTTT
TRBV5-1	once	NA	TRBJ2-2	CASSLAPNQRNTGELFF	TGCGCCAGCAGCTTGGCCCCTAATCAGAGGAACACCGGGGAGCTGTTTTTT
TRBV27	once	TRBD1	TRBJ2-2	CASSYKGAGYGELFF	TGTGCCAGCAGTTATAAGGGGGCAGGATACGGGGAGCTGTTTTTT
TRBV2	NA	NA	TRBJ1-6	CASSLEDGASPLHF	TGTGCCAGCAGTTTGGAGGATGGTGCTTCACCCCTCCACTTT
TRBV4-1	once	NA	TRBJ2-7	CASSQVGGAGYEQYF	TGCGCCAGCAGCCAAGTCGGGGGTGCAGGCTACGAGCAGTACTTC
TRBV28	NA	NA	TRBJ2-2	CASSSGSNTGELFF	TGTGCCAGCAGTTCCGGGAGTAACACCGGGGAGCTGTTTTTT
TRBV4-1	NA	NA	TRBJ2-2	CASSQGSWTGELFF	TGCGCCAGCAGCCAAGGGTCGTGGACCGGGGAGCTGTTTTTT
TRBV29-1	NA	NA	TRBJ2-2	CSVVGRGQDTGELFF	TGCAGCGTTGTTGGGCGGGGGCAGGACACCGGGGAGCTGTTTTTT